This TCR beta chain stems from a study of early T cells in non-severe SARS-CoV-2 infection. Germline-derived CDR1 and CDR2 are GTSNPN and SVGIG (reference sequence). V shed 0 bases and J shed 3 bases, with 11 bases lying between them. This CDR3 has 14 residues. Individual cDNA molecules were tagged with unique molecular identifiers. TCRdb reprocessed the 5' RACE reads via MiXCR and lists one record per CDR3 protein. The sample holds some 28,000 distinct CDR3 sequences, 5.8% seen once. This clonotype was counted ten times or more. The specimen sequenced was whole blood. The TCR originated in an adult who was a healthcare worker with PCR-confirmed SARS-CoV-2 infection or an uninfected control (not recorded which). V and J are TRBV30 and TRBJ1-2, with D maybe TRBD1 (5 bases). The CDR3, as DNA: TGTGCCTGGAGTGTTAGGGTAGGGGACTATGGCTACACCTTC. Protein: CAWSVRVGDYGYTF.